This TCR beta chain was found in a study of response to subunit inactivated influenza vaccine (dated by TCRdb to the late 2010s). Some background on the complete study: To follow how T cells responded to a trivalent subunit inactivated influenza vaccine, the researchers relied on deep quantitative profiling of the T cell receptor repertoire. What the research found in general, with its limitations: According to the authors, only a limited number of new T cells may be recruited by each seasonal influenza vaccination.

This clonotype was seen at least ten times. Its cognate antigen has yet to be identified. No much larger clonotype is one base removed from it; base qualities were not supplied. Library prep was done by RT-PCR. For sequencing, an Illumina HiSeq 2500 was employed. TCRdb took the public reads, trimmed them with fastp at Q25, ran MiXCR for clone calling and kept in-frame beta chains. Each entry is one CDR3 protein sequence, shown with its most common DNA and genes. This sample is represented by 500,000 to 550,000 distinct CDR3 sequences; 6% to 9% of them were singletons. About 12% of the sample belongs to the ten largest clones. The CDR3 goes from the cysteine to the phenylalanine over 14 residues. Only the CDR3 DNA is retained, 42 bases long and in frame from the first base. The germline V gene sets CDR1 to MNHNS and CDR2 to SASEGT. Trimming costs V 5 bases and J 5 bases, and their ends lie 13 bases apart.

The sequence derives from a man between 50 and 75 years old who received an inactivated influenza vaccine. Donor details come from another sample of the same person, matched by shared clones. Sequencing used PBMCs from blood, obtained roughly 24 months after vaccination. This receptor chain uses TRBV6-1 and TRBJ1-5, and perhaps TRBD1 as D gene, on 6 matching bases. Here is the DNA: TGTGCCAGCAGTCTTGAGGGGGACCATCAGCCCCAGCATTTT. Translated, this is CASSLEGDHQPQHF.